There are many counts of the clone carrying this T cell receptor (beta chain). The entry originates in a study of T cells in Graves' hyperthyroidism and ophthalmopathy. The overall study: Peripheral blood draws took place at initial diagnosis, ahead of any treatment.

From less than 13 ml of fresh peripheral blood, PBMCs were isolated. TCR beta CDR3 regions were amplified from RNA transcripts. The HTBI primer set drove a first-round RT-PCR of the TCR CDR3. TCRdb reprocessed the multiplex PCR reads via MiXCR and lists one record per CDR3 protein. The sample yields about 160,000 distinct CDR3 sequences, roughly 10% seen once. V shed 5 bases and J shed 3 bases, with 11 bases lying between them. The CDR3 extends over 13 amino acids. In germline, CDR1 is DFQATT, CDR2 SNEGSKA (reference sequence). This chain joins TRBV20-1 and TRBJ1-5; D is perhaps TRBD1 (5 bases). The sample was blood. The source is a woman under 30 with Graves' hyperthyroidism that later progressed to Graves' ophthalmopathy. CDR3 DNA sequence: TGCAGTGCTGGGGGTCGGCTCAATCAGCCCCAGCATTTT. Its translation: CSAGGRLNQPQHF.